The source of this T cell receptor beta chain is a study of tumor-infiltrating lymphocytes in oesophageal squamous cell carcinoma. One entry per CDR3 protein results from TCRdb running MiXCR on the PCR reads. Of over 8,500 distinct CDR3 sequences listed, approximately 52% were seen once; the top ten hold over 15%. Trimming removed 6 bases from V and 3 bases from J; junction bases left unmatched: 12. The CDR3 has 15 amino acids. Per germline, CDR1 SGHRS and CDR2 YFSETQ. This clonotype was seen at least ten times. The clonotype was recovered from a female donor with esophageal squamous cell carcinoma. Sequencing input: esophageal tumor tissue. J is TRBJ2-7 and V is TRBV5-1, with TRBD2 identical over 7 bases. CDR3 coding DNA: TGCGCCAGCACCAAATTGGGGGGGTTTGGCTACGAGCAGTACTTC. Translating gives CASTKLGGFGYEQYF.